A selection of T cell receptor beta chains follows, all from one sample in a study of cytomegalovirus exposure and HLA in healthy donors. Clones were read by immunoSEQ multiplex PCR, and TCRdb kept only the in-frame ones, dropping some. This repertoire shows under 200,000 clones, 79% found once; its top ten account for 0.65% to 0.75%. The sequencing sample was made of PBMCs. The receptors were gathered from a woman aged 40-49 years in good health and CMV-seronegative. The CDR3 runs from the conserved cysteine through the conserved F or W. A D gene is named only where the DNA matches it firmly. Not all rows give a size; the values are once, few, many and, for expanded clones, a class.

.,TRBV27,.,TRBJ2-3,CASSNLGTDTQYF,TGTGCCAGCAGCAATCTAGGCACAGATACGCAGTATTTT
.,TRBV9,.,TRBJ1-2,CASTRATANYGYTF,TGTGCCAGCACCCGAGCGACGGCTAACTATGGCTACACCTTC
TRBD1,TRBV18,.,TRBJ2-7,CASSFSRGQGFYEQYF,TGTGCCAGCTCCTTCTCCAGGGGACAGGGGTTCTACGAGCAGTACTTC
.,TRBV9,.,TRBJ2-1,CASSRTEGEQFF,TGTGCCAGCAGTCGAACGGAGGGGGAGCAGTTCTTC
.,TRBV28,.,TRBJ1-2,CASQSPGLGNYGYTF,TGTGCCAGCCAGAGTCCGGGGTTGGGTAACTATGGCTACACCTTC
TRBD1,TRBV4-3,few,TRBJ1-5,CASSQDPIGGLSNQPQHF,TGCGCCAGCAGCCAAGATCCTATAGGGGGCTTGAGCAATCAGCCCCAGCATTTT
.,TRBV14,.,TRBJ2-2,CASSSRANTGELFF,TGTGCCAGCAGCTCGAGAGCGAACACCGGGGAGCTGTTTTTT
TRBD2,TRBV7-3,.,TRBJ2-3,CASSPLRLAGGTDTQYF,TGTGCCAGCAGCCCTCTCCGGCTAGCGGGAGGGACAGATACGCAGTATTTT
.,TRBV28,.,TRBJ2-7,CASSFSGYEQYF,TGTGCCAGCAGTTTCTCAGGCTACGAGCAGTACTTC
.,TRBV5-5,few,TRBJ1-5,CASSLEINQPQHF,TGTGCCAGCAGCCTAGAAATAAATCAGCCCCAGCATTTT
TRBD2,TRBV6-6,.,TRBJ2-3,CASTTGLAGGPDTQYF,TGTGCCAGCACCACGGGGCTAGCGGGGGGGCCAGATACGCAGTATTTT
.,TRBV2,few,TRBJ1-4,CATSTVTVEKLFF,TGTGCCACCTCGACAGTAACCGTTGAAAAACTGTTTTTT
TRBD1,TRBV28,.,TRBJ1-5,CASAATFFTGGGSNQPQHF,TGTGCCAGCGCCGCAACTTTCTTCACAGGGGGCGGAAGCAATCAGCCCCAGCATTTT
.,TRBV5-1,.,TRBJ1-5,CASSLDQGSNQPQHF,TGCGCCAGCAGCTTGGACCAGGGAAGCAATCAGCCCCAGCATTTT
.,TRBV30,.,TRBJ2-7,CAWSSDYEQYF,TGTGCCTGGAGTTCAGACTACGAGCAGTACTTC
.,TRBV6-5,.,TRBJ2-7,CASSYRQGYEQYF,TGTGCCAGCAGCTACCGCCAGGGCTACGAGCAGTACTTC
.,TRBV5-1,.,TRBJ2-7,CASSLEVRPTYEQYF,TGCGCCAGCAGCTTGGAAGTCAGGCCTACCTACGAGCAGTACTTC
.,TRBV6-5,.,TRBJ1-2,CASSYGGGGYTF,TGTGCCAGCAGTTATGGTGGCGGAGGCTACACCTTC
.,TRBV28,.,TRBJ1-1,CASSLFRGRTEAFF,TGTGCCAGCAGTTTGTTCAGGGGAAGGACTGAAGCTTTCTTT
.,TRBV27,.,TRBJ2-5,CASSLSVRQRQETQYF,TGTGCCAGCAGTTTATCCGTACGACAGCGTCAAGAGACCCAGTACTTC
.,TRBV28,.,TRBJ2-7,CASSSGQNYEQYF,TGTGCCAGCAGTTCTGGACAGAACTACGAGCAGTACTTC
.,TRBV19,.,TRBJ2-1,CASSGWRYEQFF,TGTGCCAGTAGCGGGTGGCGCTATGAGCAGTTCTTC
.,TRBV30,.,TRBJ1-1,CAWSRTGVNTEAFF,TGTGCCTGGAGTCGTACGGGAGTGAACACTGAAGCTTTCTTT
.,TRBV6-1,few,TRBJ2-1,CASAGQFF,TGTGCCAGCGCAGGGCAGTTCTTC
TRBD2,TRBV4-2,.,TRBJ2-1,CASSPITSGREDEQFF,TGTGCCAGCAGCCCTATCACTAGCGGGAGGGAAGATGAGCAGTTCTTC
.,TRBV5-1,.,TRBJ1-5,CASSLDPGGNQPQHF,TGCGCCAGCAGCTTGGACCCCGGGGGCAATCAGCCCCAGCATTTT
TRBD1,TRBV6-6,once,TRBJ2-7,CASSWDRGHEQYF,TGTGCCAGCAGTTGGGACAGGGGGCACGAGCAGTACTTC
TRBD2,TRBV27,.,TRBJ2-1,CASSLSGSSYNEQFF,TGTGCCAGCAGTCTGAGCGGGAGCTCCTACAATGAGCAGTTCTTC
.,TRBV5-1,.,TRBJ2-5,CASSLGGNQETQYF,TGCGCCAGCAGCTTAGGCGGCAACCAAGAGACCCAGTACTTC
.,TRBV19,.,TRBJ1-3,CASRAGVSGNTIYF,TGTGCCAGTAGGGCAGGGGTCTCTGGAAACACCATATATTTT
TRBD1,TRBV6-4,once,TRBJ1-2,CASSLDTGASYGYTF,TGTGCCAGCAGCCTCGATACAGGGGCATCCTATGGCTACACCTTC
.,TRBV6-1,few,TRBJ1-5,CASSAQGLSNQPQHF,TGTGCCAGCAGTGCTCAGGGGCTTAGCAATCAGCCCCAGCATTTT
.,TRBV19,.,TRBJ2-3,CASRPNKGDTQYF,TGTGCCAGTAGGCCAAACAAGGGGGATACGCAGTATTTT
.,TRBV9,.,TRBJ2-7,CASSPSPLGDEQYF,TGTGCCAGCAGCCCTTCCCCATTAGGGGACGAGCAGTACTTC
TRBD2,TRBV9,.,TRBJ2-7,CASSVGGLYYEQYF,TGTGCCAGCAGCGTAGGGGGACTATACTACGAGCAGTACTTC
TRBD1,TRBV10-3,.,TRBJ2-2,CAIRTGTGNTGELFF,TGTGCCATCAGGACGGGGACAGGGAACACCGGGGAGCTGTTTTTT
TRBD2,TRBV7-9,.,TRBJ2-1,CASSSPGLAGGPHEQFF,TGTGCCAGCAGCTCGCCGGGACTAGCGGGAGGGCCACATGAGCAGTTCTTC
.,TRBV6-5,.,TRBJ1-2,CASSPGYGYTF,TGTGCCAGCAGCCCAGGGTATGGCTACACCTTC
.,TRBV27,.,TRBJ2-3,CESGAGSDTQYF,TGTGAATCCGGGGCGGGGTCGGATACGCAGTATTTT
.,TRBV27,.,TRBJ2-3,CASRRATDTQYF,TGTGCCAGCAGGAGGGCCACAGATACGCAGTATTTT
.,TRBV28,.,TRBJ2-7,CASSFLQNYEQYF,TGTGCCAGCAGTTTTCTCCAGAACTACGAGCAGTACTTC